Each of the 19 T cell receptor beta chains below was sequenced from the same sample in a study of blood T cell repertoires in COVID-19. Clones were sequenced by immunoSEQ multiplex PCR, and TCRdb holds only the in-frame ones, with some missing. The sample holds about 380,000 clones, over 75% seen once. What was sequenced was PBMCs or T cells enriched from blood (not recorded which). The receptors here all came from a man aged 25 to 45 who had recovered from COVID-19.

V usage is TRBV20-1 and J usage is TRBJ2-1; D call uncertain. Germline lookup yields CDR1 DFQATT and CDR2 SNEGSKA (reference sequence). The germline V and J ends were trimmed by 3 bases and 6 bases, with 12 bases remaining between them. This CDR3 spans 13 amino acids. For the CDR3, the DNA is TGCAGTGCTAGTTCGCCGGGTATCAATGAGCAGTTCTTC. This translates into CSASSPGINEQFF.

This clone has only one observation. This sequence joins TRBV3-1 (or the pseudogene TRBV3-2) and TRBJ1-2, with D hard to call. The germline CDR1 and CDR2 sequences are LGHDT and YNNKEL (reference sequence). V was pared by 5 bases and J by 5 bases, with 15 bases between. The CDR3 covers 14 residues. In nucleotides, the CDR3 is TGTGCCAGCAGCTTTGTGTCCGGAGATTATGGCTACACCTTC. Amino acid sequence: CASSFVSGDYGYTF.

The genes are TRBV4-2 and TRBJ1-2; 11 bases are shared with TRBD1. Germline V gene data show CDR1 as LGHNA and CDR2 as YNFKEQ. The CDR3 sequence is 15 residues long. The J segment lost 2 bases and the V segment lost 3 bases, leaving 2 bases of the junction unmatched. The CDR3 region has the DNA TGTGCCAGCAGCCAGGGGACAGGGGGGAACTATGGCTACACCTTC. This gives the protein CASSQGTGGNYGYTF.

The rearrangement joins TRBV10-3 to TRBJ2-5, with D uncertain. Trimming cost V 4 bases and J 3 bases, with 6 bases left between them. CDR1 and CDR2 (germline): ENHRY, SYGVKD. The CDR3 is 12 residues long. The CDR3: CAISGAKETQYF. DNA of the CDR3: TGTGCCATCAGTGGGGCCAAAGAGACCCAGTACTTC.

This chain joins TRBV30 and TRBJ1-6; 9 bases match TRBD1. The CDR3 is 17 residues long. V was clipped by 6 bases and J by 2 bases; unmatched bases: 11. Germline CDR1 reads GTSNPN; CDR2 reads SVGIG (reference sequence). CDR3 DNA sequence: TGTGCCTGCTTTTCCGGACAGGGGTTAGCCTATAATTCACCCCTCCACTTT. This encodes CACFSGQGLAYNSPLHF. The full variable domain, rest sourced from reference TRBV30 and TRBJ1-6, is SQTIHQWPATLVQPVGSPLSLECTVEGTSNPNLYWYRQAAGRGLQLLFYSVGIGQISSEVPQNLSASRPQDRQFILSSKKLLLSDSGFYLCACFSGQGLAYNSPLHFGNGTRLTVT.

The rearrangement joins TRBV9 to TRBJ1-5; 7 bases map to TRBD1. CDR1 is SGDLS and CDR2 is YYNGEE in the germline V gene. Unmatched junction bases numbered 5, after V lost 3 bases and J lost 5 bases. The length of the CDR3 is 14 residues. The CDR3, as DNA: TGTGCCAGCAGCGCCGACAGGGCCGATCAGCCCCAGCATTTT. Translated, it gives CASSADRADQPQHF.

The chain is built from TRBV27 and TRBJ1-6; TRBD1 might be the D (6 bases). V was trimmed by 5 bases and J by 9 bases, leaving 14 bases between them. Germline CDR1 is MNHEY and CDR2 is SMNVEV (reference sequence). The CDR3 loop spans 14 amino acids. CDR3 loop: CASSRAGEFSPLHF. The CDR3 region has the DNA TGTGCCAGCAGTCGCGCAGGGGAGTTTTCACCCCTCCACTTT.

This clone occurred a few times. The rearrangement uses TRBV18 and TRBJ1-5; D perhaps matches TRBD1 (5 bases). Trimming took off 3 bases at V and 3 bases at J, with 12 bases between the two ends. This CDR3 comprises 15 residues. The V gene's germline CDR1 is KGHSH and CDR2 LQKENI. The CDR3 region has the DNA TGTGCCAGCTCACCCAGCCAGGGAATCAATCAGCCCCAGCATTTT. As protein: CASSPSQGINQPQHF.

This clone was seen a handful of times. The rearrangement links TRBV10-3 to TRBJ2-3, with no clear D. The CDR3 loop spans 12 amino acids. Trimming removed 8 bases from V and 6 bases from J, with 12 bases in between. Germline CDR1 and CDR2: ENHRY and SYGVKD. The CDR3 protein is CAIGRTDDTQYF. The CDR3 DNA reads as TGTGCCATCGGCCGAACCGATGATACGCAGTATTTT.

This clone was seen only a few times. The genes are TRBV3-1 (or the pseudogene TRBV3-2) and TRBJ1-1; 7 nucleotides align to TRBD1. This CDR3 has 14 residues. Germline V gene data show CDR1 as LGHDT and CDR2 as YNNKEL (reference sequence). V gave up 6 bases and J gave up 4 bases; unmatched junction bases: 8. This CDR3 is CASRIGQEGTEAFF. CDR3 nucleotides: TGTGCCAGCAGGATAGGACAGGAGGGCACTGAAGCTTTCTTT.

V and J are TRBV25-1 and TRBJ1-2, with D possibly being TRBD1 (5 bases). Trimming removed 7 bases from V and 0 bases from J, with 15 bases in between. CDR3 size: 15 residues. In germline, CDR1 is MGHDK, CDR2 SYGVNS. CDR3 sequence (DNA): TGTGCCAGCATCTTTGGGGGGTCCTCTAACTATGGCTACACCTTC. It yields the protein CASIFGGSSNYGYTF.

The V and J genes are TRBV7-2 and TRBJ2-2, with D uncertain. The V gene lost 4 bases and the J gene lost 7 bases, with 16 bases spanning the gap. Germline loops: CDR1 SGHTA, CDR2 FQGNSA. The CDR3 consists of 15 residues. In DNA form, the CDR3 reads TGTGCCAGCAGCTCCTTAACTGCTGGCGGCGGGGAGCTGTTTTTT. Encoded protein: CASSSLTAGGGELFF.

This clone was seen just once. The chain couples TRBV6-1 to TRBJ1-5; D remains ambiguous. The CDR3 spans 12 residues. V was shortened by 2 bases and J by 6 bases, with 5 bases between the two germline ends. Germline V gene lookup returns CDR1 MNHNS and CDR2 SASEGT. The DNA for the CDR3 is TGTGCCAGCAGTGAATTCGGTCAGCCCCAGCATTTT. This encodes CASSEFGQPQHF.

The CDR3 DNA reads as TGTGCCAGCAGAGAGGTCCAGGGGCGCTATGGCTACACCTTC. Encoded protein: CASREVQGRYGYTF. The gene calls are TRBV27 and TRBJ1-2; the D gene is possibly TRBD1 (6 bases). The germline CDR1 and CDR2 sequences are MNHEY and SMNVEV (reference sequence). V lost 6 bases and J 4 bases, leaving 15 bases between the germline ends. The CDR3 loop spans 14 amino acids.

This chain's CDR3 is CASSHTDPNYGYTF. The CDR3, as DNA: TGCGCCAGCAGCCATACAGACCCCAACTATGGCTACACCTTC. The chain joins TRBV4-3 to TRBJ1-2; D unresolved. The CDR3 runs 14 residues. CDR1 is LGHNA and CDR2 is YSLEER in the germline V gene. Trimming took off 3 bases at V and 2 bases at J, with 10 bases between the two ends.

The chain uses TRBV11-2 and TRBJ2-7; no reliable D call. Germline V gene sequence: CDR1 SGHAT, CDR2 FQNNGV. The CDR3 contains 11 residues. The germline V and J ends were trimmed by 5 bases and 6 bases, with 8 bases remaining between them. CDR3 coding DNA: TGTGCCAGCAGCCCGGTAGCCGAGCAGTACTTC. Translating it yields CASSPVAEQYF.

The rearrangement links TRBV11-2 to TRBJ2-5, with D perhaps matching TRBD2 (5 bases). Trimming took off 4 bases at V and 5 bases at J, with 14 bases between the two ends. The CDR3 totals 14 residues. Germline CDR1 reads SGHAT; CDR2 reads FQNNGV. The CDR3 loop reads CASSSYRTQETQYF. The DNA for the CDR3 is TGTGCCAGCAGCTCTTACCGGACTCAGGAGACCCAGTACTTC. The entire variable domain, with the rest obtained from reference TRBV11-2 and TRBJ2-5, is as follows: EAGVAQSPRYKIIEKRQSVAFWCNPISGHATLYWYQQILGQGPKLLIQFQNNGVVDDSQLPKDRFSAERLKGVDSTLKIQPAKLEDSAVYLCASSSYRTQETQYFGPGTRLLVL.

The chain links TRBV13 to TRBJ2-7; D is ambiguous. Germline CDR1 reads PRHDT; CDR2 reads FYEKMQ (reference sequence). V lost 5 bases to trimming and J lost 5 bases, with 10 bases between them. The CDR3 covers 12 residues. DNA of the CDR3: TGTGCCAGCAGCACGAGACTGCACGAGCAGTACTTC. Protein product: CASSTRLHEQYF.

V and J are TRBV6-5 and TRBJ1-2, with TRBD1 identical over 8 bases. This CDR3 region has 13 residues. Germline V CDR1 and CDR2: MNHEY, SVGAGI. Germline trimming cut 6 bases from V and 8 bases from J; bases unmatched to any gene: 8. For the CDR3, the DNA is TGTGCCAGCAGGGAGACAGGGGAAGGGGGCTACACCTTC. This sequence encodes CASRETGEGGYTF.